Below, 30 T cell receptor beta chains from the same sample are listed, as sequenced in a study of blood T cell repertoires in COVID-19 (dated by TCRdb to the early 2020s). Library preparation employed the immunoSEQ multiplex PCR assay. What TCRdb holds here is the immuneACCESS table cut down to in-frame rearrangements. Part of the clones is not present; checked against another copy, under half of the missing clones reflect an unresolved V gene, and the others are unexplained. The sample table lists 250,000 to 350,000 clones, roughly 89% of them with a count of one. Roughly 4.3% of the sample rests with the top ten. Source material: PBMCs or T cells enriched from blood (not recorded which). The origin of the receptors is a woman aged 18-29 years with acute COVID-19.

The CDR3 is CASRYQGAYSPLHF. The DNA of the CDR3 is TGTGCCAGCAGGTACCAGGGGGCGTATTCACCCCTCCACTTT. The chain carries TRBV6-5 and TRBJ1-6, with 8 bases fitting TRBD1. CDR1 and CDR2 from the germline V gene are MNHEY and SVGAGI. The CDR3 covers 14 residues. Germline trimming cut 6 bases from V and 8 bases from J; bases unmatched to any gene: 6.

The rearrangement links TRBV7-9 to TRBJ1-1; TRBD1 matches at 8 bases. Trimming removed 2 bases from V and 1 base from J; junction bases left unmatched: 6. Germline lookup yields CDR1 SEHNR and CDR2 FQNEAQ (reference sequence). The CDR3 totals 16 residues. The CDR3 loop reads CASSLTGGRGNTEAFF. CDR3 nucleotides: TGTGCCAGCAGCTTAACAGGGGGTCGGGGGAACACTGAAGCTTTCTTT.

The gene calls are TRBV3-1 (or the pseudogene TRBV3-2) and TRBJ1-3; no definite D call. Per germline, CDR1 LGHDT and CDR2 YNNKEL (reference sequence). CDR3 length equals 13 residues. V was cut by 1 base and J by 7 bases, with 8 bases left in between. CDR3 in DNA: TGTGCCAGCAGCCAAGGGCAGAGGAACACCATATATTTT. It yields the protein CASSQGQRNTIYF.

V is TRBV2 and J is TRBJ2-4; unclear D gene. Per the germline V gene, CDR1 is SNHLY and CDR2 is FYNNEI. V lost 7 bases to trimming and J lost 0 bases, with 10 bases between them. The CDR3 covers 14 residues. The chain's CDR3 is CASNEVLAKNIQYF. Written as DNA, the CDR3 is TGTGCCAGCAATGAGGTACTAGCCAAAAACATTCAGTACTTC. Using reference TRBV2 and TRBJ2-4 for the parts outside the CDR3, the full variable domain is EPEVTQTPSHQVTQMGQEVILRCVPISNHLYFYWYRQILGQKVEFLVSFYNNEISEKSEIFDDQFSVERPDGSNFTLKIRSTKLEDSAMYFCASNEVLAKNIQYFGAGTRLSVL.

The V and J genes are TRBV6-5 and TRBJ2-7; TRBD1 is a possible D gene (5 bases). Germline lookup yields CDR1 MNHEY and CDR2 SVGAGI. The CDR3 is 14 residues long. V lost 0 bases to trimming and J lost 3 bases, with 9 bases between them. The CDR3 DNA sequence: TGTGCCAGCAGTTACTCAGGGGCCCTCTACGAGCAGTACTTC. Translation gives CASSYSGALYEQYF.

This clone was observed a handful of times. Here the CDR3 reads CASSASGTGDTEAFF. The CDR3 coding sequence is TGTGCCAGCAGCGCCTCCGGGACAGGGGACACTGAAGCTTTCTTT. This rearrangement joins TRBV9 to TRBJ1-1, with TRBD1 matching over 10 bases. The J segment lost 3 bases and the V segment lost 3 bases, leaving 5 bases of the junction unmatched. Germline CDR1 reads SGDLS; CDR2 reads YYNGEE. The CDR3 totals 15 residues.

The chain combines TRBV29-1 with TRBJ1-1; D is uncertain. Germline V gene lookup returns CDR1 SQVTM and CDR2 ANQGSEA. Trimming left V 4 bases short and J 7 bases short, with 7 bases between. CDR3 size: 10 residues. As DNA, the CDR3 is TGCAGCGTTGTAGTGAATGAAGCTTTCTTT. Its translation: CSVVVNEAFF.

The rearrangement uses TRBV5-1 and TRBJ1-6; TRBD1 matches at 10 bases. The CDR3 length is 15 residues. The J segment lost 10 bases and the V segment lost 4 bases, leaving 8 bases of the junction unmatched. Germline V gene lookup returns CDR1 SGHRS and CDR2 YFSETQ. The chain's CDR3 is CASSRAGTGASPLHF. DNA of the CDR3: TGCGCCAGCAGCCGAGCCGGGACAGGGGCCTCACCCCTCCACTTT.

The chain is built from TRBV4-2 and TRBJ1-5; perhaps TRBD1 as D (5 bases). CDR3 length: 21 amino acids. V was clipped by 4 bases and J by 0 bases, with 28 bases between them. Germline CDR1 LGHNA, CDR2 YNFKEQ. Written as DNA, the CDR3 is TGTGCCAGCAGCCCCTCATCCTCGGGGGAGTGGGTGAGACTTAGCAATCAGCCCCAGCATTTT. It translates to CASSPSSSGEWVRLSNQPQHF.

This chain uses TRBV9 with TRBJ2-2; 9 bases are a match to TRBD2. V shed 5 bases and J 6 bases; nucleotides not matched to a gene: 8. The CDR3 totals 15 residues. CDR1 SGDLS and CDR2 YYNGEE come from the germline V gene. DNA for the CDR3: TGTGCCAGCAGTCAGAGCGGGAGGAGAGCCGGGGAGCTGTTTTTT. The encoded protein is CASSQSGRRAGELFF.

This clone has a single count. At the DNA level, this CDR3 is encoded by other sequences in the same sample as well. The chain combines TRBV5-1 with TRBJ2-5, with 9 bases fitting TRBD1. Germline V gives CDR1 SGHRS, CDR2 YFSETQ. The V gene end was trimmed by 4 bases and the J gene end by 3 bases; junction bases not matched to a gene: 4. CDR3 size: 14 residues. The CDR3 is CASSPGTGKETQYF. CDR3 nucleotides: TGCGCCAGCAGCCCTGGGACAGGGAAAGAGACCCAGTACTTC.

This clone showed up just a few times. This chain connects TRBV5-1 to TRBJ2-1, with D possibly matching TRBD2 (6 bases). CDR3 length equals 14 residues. Trimming removed 4 bases at V and 0 bases at J, with 8 bases between. Looked up from germline, CDR1 is SGHRS and CDR2 is YFSETQ. The CDR3 is CASSAGSSYNEQFF. The CDR3, as DNA: TGCGCCAGCAGCGCGGGGAGCTCCTACAATGAGCAGTTCTTC.

CDR3 sequence reads: CASSMTSGQETQYF. The CDR3 region has the DNA TGTGCCAGTAGCATGACTAGCGGCCAAGAGACCCAGTACTTC. J is TRBJ2-5 and V is TRBV19; the match to TRBD2 covers 9 bases. CDR3 length equals 14 residues. Germline assignment: CDR1 LNHDA and CDR2 SQIVND (reference sequence). V lost 6 bases, J lost 1 base, and 3 bases stayed unmatched.

A few counts support this clone. Here the CDR3 reads CASSLPGHNEKLFF. For the CDR3, the DNA is TGTGCCAGCAGCCTACCGGGACACAATGAAAAACTGTTTTTT. The V call is TRBV3-1 (or the pseudogene TRBV3-2), the J call TRBJ1-4, with TRBD1 as a possible D gene (6 bases). This CDR3 region has 14 residues. Germline V gene sequence: CDR1 LGHDT, CDR2 YNNKEL (reference sequence). V was pared by 4 bases and J by 5 bases, with 11 bases between.

The CDR3 sequence is CSALGQGGGYTF. For the CDR3, the DNA is TGCAGCGCCCTAGGACAGGGCGGTGGCTACACCTTC. The rearrangement uses TRBV29-1 and TRBJ1-2; 8 bases are shared with TRBD1. This CDR3 has 12 amino acids. CDR1 and CDR2 (germline): SQVTM, ANQGSEA. V was clipped by 7 bases and J by 7 bases; unmatched bases: 8.

CDR3 region: CASSEGGYWYYGYTF. Here the CDR3 DNA reads TGCGCCAGCAGTGAAGGGGGATACTGGTACTATGGCTACACCTTC. The V and J genes are TRBV10-2 and TRBJ1-2; D might be TRBD1 (6 bases). The V gene's germline CDR1 is WSHSY and CDR2 SAAADI. Trimming pared 3 bases from V and 3 bases from J, leaving 14 bases between. This CDR3 has 15 amino acids.

The rearrangement joins TRBV6-1 to TRBJ1-5, with D perhaps TRBD1 (6 bases). CDR1 and CDR2 (germline): MNHNS, SASEGT. V lost 6 bases, J lost 6 bases, and 15 bases lay in between. There are 14 residues in the CDR3. This CDR3 is CASSEQGIGQPQHF. The CDR3 DNA is TGTGCCAGCAGCGAACAGGGTATCGGTCAGCCCCAGCATTTT.

The rearrangement joins TRBV18 to TRBJ1-2; TRBD1 might be the D (5 bases). The V gene's germline CDR1 is KGHSH and CDR2 LQKENI. With 2 bases removed from V and 6 bases from J, the gap between germline ends came to 13 bases. CDR3 length equals 14 residues. The CDR3 is CASSPDAGWNGYTF. In DNA, the CDR3 is TGTGCCAGCTCACCAGACGCAGGGTGGAATGGCTACACCTTC. The full variable domain, with the rest looked up from reference TRBV18 and TRBJ1-2, is NAGVMQNPRHLVRRRGQEARLRCSPMKGHSHVYWYRQLPEEGLKFMVYLQKENIIDESGMPKERFSAEFPKEGPSILRIQQVVRGDSAAYFCASSPDAGWNGYTFGSGTRLTVV.

The V and J genes are TRBV28 and TRBJ1-2, with 7 bases that match TRBD1. This CDR3 region has 16 residues. Germline CDR1 reads MDHEN; CDR2 reads SYDVKM. V lost 2 bases, J lost 4 bases, and 10 bases stayed unmatched. CDR3 DNA sequence: TGTGCCAGCAGTTTACCGGAACAGGGGATTCTCTATGGCTACACCTTC. Amino acid sequence: CASSLPEQGILYGYTF.

The rearrangement joins TRBV15 to TRBJ2-3; TRBD2 matches at 10 bases. The trim removed 0 bases at V and 4 bases at J, leaving 1 base unmatched. Looked up from germline, CDR1 is LNHNV and CDR2 is YYDKDF (reference sequence). The CDR3 length is 15 residues. The CDR3 DNA reads as TGTGCCACCAGCAGAGATCTAGCGGGAGCAGATACGCAGTATTTT. Protein product: CATSRDLAGADTQYF.

The CDR3, as DNA: TGTGCCAGCATGGGAGGGGGAGAGACCCAGTACTTC. Its protein is CASMGGGETQYF. This sequence joins TRBV3-1 (or the pseudogene TRBV3-2) and TRBJ2-5, with a possible D match to TRBD2 (7 bases). Germline-derived CDR1 and CDR2 are LGHDT and YNNKEL (reference sequence). The CDR3 is 12 residues long. V shed 7 bases and J shed 4 bases, with 10 bases lying between them.

The chain employs TRBV11-3 and TRBJ1-1; 8 nucleotides agree with TRBD1. CDR3 length: 15 residues. Trimming took 6 bases from V and 6 from J; bases not matched to a gene: 12. Germline V gene data show CDR1 as SGHNT and CDR2 as YENEEA. CDR3 coding DNA: TGTGCCAGCAGTTCGAGGACAGGGCTGGGCGCTGAAGCTTTCTTT. Translation: CASSSRTGLGAEAFF. The whole variable domain, filled in from reference TRBV11-3 and TRBJ1-1, reads EAGVVQSPRYKIIEKKQPVAFWCNPISGHNTLYWYLQNLGQGPELLIRYENEEAVDDSQLPKDRFSAERLKGVDSTLKIQPAELGDSAVYLCASSSRTGLGAEAFFGQGTRLTVV.

This clone came up once. The V gene is TRBV10-2, the J gene TRBJ2-1; maybe TRBD2 (5 bases). CDR1 WSHSY and CDR2 SAAADI come from the germline V gene. The CDR3 is 13 amino acids. V gave up 8 bases and J gave up 0 bases, with 8 bases separating them. This CDR3 reads CASQGSSYNEQFF. In nucleotides, the CDR3 is TGCGCCAGCCAAGGGAGCTCCTACAATGAGCAGTTCTTC.

The J gene is TRBJ2-1, the V gene TRBV27; D not certain. This CDR3 is built from 15 residues. V lost 2 bases to trimming and J lost 4 bases, with 12 bases between them. The germline gives CDR1 MNHEY, CDR2 SMNVEV (reference sequence). The CDR3: CASSLGSGAYNEQFF. In nucleotides, the CDR3 is TGTGCCAGCAGTTTAGGTAGTGGAGCTTACAATGAGCAGTTCTTC.

In this sample, this clone turned up once. Other nucleotide sequences from this sample produce the same CDR3. The chain combines TRBV28 with TRBJ1-1; TRBD1 might be the D (5 bases). Trimming took 3 bases from V and 5 from J, leaving 7 bases between them. In germline, CDR1 is MDHEN, CDR2 SYDVKM. This CDR3 spans 12 amino acids. The CDR3 protein is CASSFRGTEAFF. CDR3 nucleotide sequence: TGTGCCAGCAGTTTTCGGGGGACTGAAGCTTTCTTT. Complete variable domain (other parts from reference TRBV28 and TRBJ1-1): DVKVTQSSRYLVKRTGEKVFLECVQDMDHENMFWYRQDPGLGLRLIYFSYDVKMKEKGDIPEGYSVSREKKERFSLILESASTNQTSMYLCASSFRGTEAFFGQGTRLTVV.

The count of this clone is one. V and J are TRBV11-3 and TRBJ2-7; tentative D call: TRBD2 (6 bases). The ends were cut back, 5 bases at V and 4 bases at J, with 12 bases in the middle. CDR1 is SGHNT and CDR2 is YENEEA in the germline V gene. CDR3 length: 13 residues. The CDR3 DNA is TGTGCCAGCAGCCGCGGAGGGACGTACGAGCAGTACTTC. Encoded protein: CASSRGGTYEQYF.

The rearrangement joins TRBV2 to TRBJ2-7, with D possibly matching TRBD1 (5 bases). Trimming removed 3 bases from V and 5 bases from J, with 11 bases in between. Germline V gives CDR1 SNHLY, CDR2 FYNNEI. The CDR3 runs 13 residues. The CDR3 DNA is TGTGCCAGCAGTGAGCAGGGCACCCACGAGCAGTACTTC. Translation gives CASSEQGTHEQYF.

The chain joins TRBV6-5 to TRBJ1-2; possible D gene TRBD1, 5 bases. Germline V CDR1 and CDR2: MNHEY, SVGAGI. V was clipped by 2 bases and J by 11 bases, with 9 bases between them. The CDR3 runs to 11 residues. CDR3 in DNA: TGTGCCAGCAGTTACGGGGGGATGTACACCTTC. This translates into CASSYGGMYTF.

Written as DNA, the CDR3 is TGTGCCAGCAGTCTCGAGGGCGGCCCCCAGCATTTT. Protein: CASSLEGGPQHF. The chain links TRBV6-5 to TRBJ1-5; D is ambiguous. CDR1 is MNHEY and CDR2 is SVGAGI in the germline V gene. The V end lost 5 bases, the J end lost 10 bases, and 12 bases lay between the germline ends. CDR3 length: 12 residues.

The gene calls are TRBV7-3 and TRBJ2-2; 7 nucleotides line up with TRBD1. Trimming took 0 bases from V and 6 from J; bases not matched to a gene: 7. The germline V gene has CDR1 SGHTA and CDR2 FQGTGA. This CDR3 has 16 residues. CDR3 sequence: CASSLTWGQRSGELFF. DNA of the CDR3: TGTGCCAGCAGCTTAACGTGGGGACAGAGGTCCGGGGAGCTGTTTTTT.